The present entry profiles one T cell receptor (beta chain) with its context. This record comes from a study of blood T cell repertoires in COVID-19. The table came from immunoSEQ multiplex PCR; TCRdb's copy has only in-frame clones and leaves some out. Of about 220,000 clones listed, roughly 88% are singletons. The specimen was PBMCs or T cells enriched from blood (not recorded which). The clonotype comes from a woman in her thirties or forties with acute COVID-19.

CDR3 in DNA: TGTGCCAGCAGTTACTCTAGCTGGTCACCTGAAGCTTTCTTT. Encoded protein: CASSYSSWSPEAFF. The genes are TRBV6-2 or TRBV6-3 and TRBJ1-1, with D unresolved. V lost 0 bases to trimming and J lost 6 bases, with 11 bases between them. This CDR3 has 14 residues. Germline values: CDR1 MNHEY, CDR2 SVGEGT.